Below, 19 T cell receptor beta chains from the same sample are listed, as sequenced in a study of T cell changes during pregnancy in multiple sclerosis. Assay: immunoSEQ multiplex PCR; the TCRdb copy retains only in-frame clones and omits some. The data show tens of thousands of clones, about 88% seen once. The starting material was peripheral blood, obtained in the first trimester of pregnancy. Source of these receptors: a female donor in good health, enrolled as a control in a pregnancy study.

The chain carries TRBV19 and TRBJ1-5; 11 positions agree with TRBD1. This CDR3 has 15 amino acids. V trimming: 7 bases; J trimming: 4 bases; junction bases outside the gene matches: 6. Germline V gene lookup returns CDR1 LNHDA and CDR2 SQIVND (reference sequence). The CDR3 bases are TGTGCCAGTACCCCCGGGACAGGGGGTAATCAGCCCCAGCATTTT. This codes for CASTPGTGGNQPQHF.

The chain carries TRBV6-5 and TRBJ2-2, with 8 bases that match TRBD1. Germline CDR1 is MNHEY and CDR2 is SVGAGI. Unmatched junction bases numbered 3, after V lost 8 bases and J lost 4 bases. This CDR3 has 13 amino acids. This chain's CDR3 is CASHRGTTGELFF. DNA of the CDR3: TGTGCCAGCCACAGGGGGACCACCGGGGAGCTGTTTTTT.

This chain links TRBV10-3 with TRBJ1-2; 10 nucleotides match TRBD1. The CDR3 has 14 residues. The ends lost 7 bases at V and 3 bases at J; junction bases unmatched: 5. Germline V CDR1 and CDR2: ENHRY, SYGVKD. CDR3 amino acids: CAITMGQGHYGYTF. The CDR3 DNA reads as TGTGCCATCACCATGGGACAGGGGCACTATGGCTACACCTTC.

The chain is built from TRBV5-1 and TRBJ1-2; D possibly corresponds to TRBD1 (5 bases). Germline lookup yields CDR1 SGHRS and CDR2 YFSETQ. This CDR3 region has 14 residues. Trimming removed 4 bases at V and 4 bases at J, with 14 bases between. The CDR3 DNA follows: TGCGCCAGCAGCCAAGGTGGGGGGAGCTATGGCTACACCTTC. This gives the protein CASSQGGGSYGYTF.

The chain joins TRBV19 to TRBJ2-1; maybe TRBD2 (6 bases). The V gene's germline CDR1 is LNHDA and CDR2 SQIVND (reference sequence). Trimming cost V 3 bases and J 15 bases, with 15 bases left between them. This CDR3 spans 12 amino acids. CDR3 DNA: TGTGCCAGTAGTATCTACTTAGCGGACTCGTTCTTC. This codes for CASSIYLADSFF.

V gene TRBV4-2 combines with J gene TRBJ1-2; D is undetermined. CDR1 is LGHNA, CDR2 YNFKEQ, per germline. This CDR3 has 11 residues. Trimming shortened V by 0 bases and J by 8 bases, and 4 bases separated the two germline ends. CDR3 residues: CASSQDGGYTF. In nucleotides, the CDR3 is TGTGCCAGCAGCCAAGATGGCGGCTACACCTTC.

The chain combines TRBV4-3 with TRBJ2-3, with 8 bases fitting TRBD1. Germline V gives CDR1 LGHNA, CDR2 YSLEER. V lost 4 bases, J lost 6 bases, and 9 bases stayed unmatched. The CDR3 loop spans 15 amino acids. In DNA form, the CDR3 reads TGCGCCAGCAGCCCCTACAGGGGGAATATGGATACGCAGTATTTT. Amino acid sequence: CASSPYRGNMDTQYF.

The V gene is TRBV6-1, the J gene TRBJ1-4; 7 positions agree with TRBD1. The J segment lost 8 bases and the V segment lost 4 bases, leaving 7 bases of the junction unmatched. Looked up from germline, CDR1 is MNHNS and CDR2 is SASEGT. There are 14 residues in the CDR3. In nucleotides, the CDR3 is TGTGCCAGCAGTGGGTCCAGGGGGTACGAAAAACTGTTTTTT. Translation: CASSGSRGYEKLFF.

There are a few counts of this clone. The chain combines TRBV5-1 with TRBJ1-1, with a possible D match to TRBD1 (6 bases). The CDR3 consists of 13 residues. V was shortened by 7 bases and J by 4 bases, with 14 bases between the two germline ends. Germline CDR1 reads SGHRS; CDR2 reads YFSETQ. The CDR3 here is CASSGRGGTEAFF. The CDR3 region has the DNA TGCGCCAGCTCCGGGCGAGGGGGCACTGAAGCTTTCTTT.

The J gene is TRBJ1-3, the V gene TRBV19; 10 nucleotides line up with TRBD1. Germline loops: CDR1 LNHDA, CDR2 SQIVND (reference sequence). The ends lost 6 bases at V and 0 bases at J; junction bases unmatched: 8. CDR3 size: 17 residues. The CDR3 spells CASSPRQGASSGNTIYF. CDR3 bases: TGTGCCAGTAGCCCACGACAGGGGGCGAGCTCTGGAAACACCATATATTTT. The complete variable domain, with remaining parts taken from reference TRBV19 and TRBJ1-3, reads DGGITQSPKYLFRKEGQNVTLSCEQNLNHDAMYWYRQDPGQGLRLIYYSQIVNDFQKGDIAEGYSVSREKKESFPLTVTSAQKNPTAFYLCASSPRQGASSGNTIYFGEGSWLTVV.

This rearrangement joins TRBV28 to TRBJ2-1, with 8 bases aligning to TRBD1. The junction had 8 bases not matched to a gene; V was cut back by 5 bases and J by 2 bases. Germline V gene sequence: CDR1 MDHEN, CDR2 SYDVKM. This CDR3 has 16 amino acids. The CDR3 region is CASSPSGQGAYNEQFF. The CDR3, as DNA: TGTGCCAGCAGTCCGTCCGGACAGGGTGCCTACAATGAGCAGTTCTTC. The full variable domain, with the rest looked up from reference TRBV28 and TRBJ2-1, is DVKVTQSSRYLVKRTGEKVFLECVQDMDHENMFWYRQDPGLGLRLIYFSYDVKMKEKGDIPEGYSVSREKKERFSLILESASTNQTSMYLCASSPSGQGAYNEQFFGPGTRLTVL.

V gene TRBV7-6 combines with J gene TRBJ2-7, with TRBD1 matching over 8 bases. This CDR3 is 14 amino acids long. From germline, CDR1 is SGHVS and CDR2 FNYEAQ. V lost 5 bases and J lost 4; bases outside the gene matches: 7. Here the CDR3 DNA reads TGTGCCAGCAGCCTCGGACAGGGTAAATACGAGCAGTACTTC. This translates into CASSLGQGKYEQYF. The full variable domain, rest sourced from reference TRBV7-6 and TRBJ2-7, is GAGVSQSPRYKVTKRGQDVALRCDPISGHVSLYWYRQALGQGPEFLTYFNYEAQQDKSGLPNDRFSAERPEGSISTLTIQRTEQRDSAMYRCASSLGQGKYEQYFGPGTRLTVT.

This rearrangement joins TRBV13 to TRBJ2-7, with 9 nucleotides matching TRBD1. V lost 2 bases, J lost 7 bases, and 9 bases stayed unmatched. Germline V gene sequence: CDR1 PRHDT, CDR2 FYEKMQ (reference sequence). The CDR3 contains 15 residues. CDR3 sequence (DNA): TGTGCCAGCAGCTTAACAGGGGGCCCCGGGAGGGAGCAGTACTTC. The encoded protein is CASSLTGGPGREQYF.

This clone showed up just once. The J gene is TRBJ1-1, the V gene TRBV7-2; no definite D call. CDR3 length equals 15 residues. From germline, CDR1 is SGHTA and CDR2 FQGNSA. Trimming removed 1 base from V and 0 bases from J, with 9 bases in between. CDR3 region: CASSLGGRLNTEAFF. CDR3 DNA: TGTGCCAGCAGCTTAGGTGGCAGGTTGAACACTGAAGCTTTCTTT.

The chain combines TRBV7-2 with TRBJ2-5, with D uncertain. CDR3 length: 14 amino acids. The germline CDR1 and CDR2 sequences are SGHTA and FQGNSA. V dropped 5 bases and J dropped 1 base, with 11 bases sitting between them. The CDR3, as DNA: TGTGCCAGCAGCAAGCAGAGGTCCCAAGAGACCCAGTACTTC. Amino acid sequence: CASSKQRSQETQYF.

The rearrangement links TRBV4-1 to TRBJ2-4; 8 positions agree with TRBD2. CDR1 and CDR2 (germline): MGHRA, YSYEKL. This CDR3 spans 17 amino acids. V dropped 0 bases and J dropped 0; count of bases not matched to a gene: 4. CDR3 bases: TGCGCCAGCAGCCAAGATGGCAGCGGGGGAGCCAAAAACATTCAGTACTTC. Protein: CASSQDGSGGAKNIQYF.

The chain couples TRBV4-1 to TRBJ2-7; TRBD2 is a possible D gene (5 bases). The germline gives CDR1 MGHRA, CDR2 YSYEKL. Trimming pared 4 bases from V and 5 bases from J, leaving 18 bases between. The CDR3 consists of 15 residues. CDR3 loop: CASSPRDALVDEQYF. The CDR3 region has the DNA TGCGCCAGCAGCCCCCGGGATGCGTTGGTAGACGAGCAGTACTTC.

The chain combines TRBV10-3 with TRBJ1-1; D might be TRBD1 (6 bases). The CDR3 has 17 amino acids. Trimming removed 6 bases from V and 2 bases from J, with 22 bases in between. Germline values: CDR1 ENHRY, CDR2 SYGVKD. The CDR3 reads CAIRPSYLRTANTEAFF. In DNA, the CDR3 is TGTGCCATCAGACCAAGTTACTTGAGGACAGCAAACACTGAAGCTTTCTTT.

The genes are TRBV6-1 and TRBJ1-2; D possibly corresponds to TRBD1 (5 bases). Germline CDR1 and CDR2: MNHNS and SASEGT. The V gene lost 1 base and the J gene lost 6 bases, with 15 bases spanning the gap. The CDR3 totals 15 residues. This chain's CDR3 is CASSEGGQGLHGYTF. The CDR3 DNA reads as TGTGCCAGCAGTGAAGGTGGGCAGGGATTACATGGCTACACCTTC.